This T cell receptor (beta chain) was identified in a study of blood T cell repertoires in COVID-19. Study details: Sites across the United States, Italy and Spain contributed samples from acute and convalescent COVID-19. From T cells, B-cell-depleted T cells, or PBMCs came the material, which was cDNA or gDNA.

This CDR3 is built from 13 residues. The V end lost 4 bases, the J end lost 5 bases, and 10 bases lay between the germline ends. Per germline, CDR1 MRHNA and CDR2 SNTAGT. Per the study methods: For nucleated cells, counts were estimated from reference gene primer amplification. Here immunoSEQ multiplex PCR was the method, and the copy in TCRdb shows in-frame clones only, minus some. That table supplies the V and J calls and clone size; D and trimming were determined from the DNA. Among about 87,000 clones listed, around 87% were seen once. The TCR comes from a woman over 75 with acute or convalescent COVID-19. The chain carries TRBV6-4 and TRBJ2-3, with D uncertain. What was sequenced was peripheral blood. Written as DNA, the CDR3 is TGTGCCAGCAGTGTTGAGCGCGAAGATACGCAGTATTTT. Amino acid sequence: CASSVEREDTQYF.